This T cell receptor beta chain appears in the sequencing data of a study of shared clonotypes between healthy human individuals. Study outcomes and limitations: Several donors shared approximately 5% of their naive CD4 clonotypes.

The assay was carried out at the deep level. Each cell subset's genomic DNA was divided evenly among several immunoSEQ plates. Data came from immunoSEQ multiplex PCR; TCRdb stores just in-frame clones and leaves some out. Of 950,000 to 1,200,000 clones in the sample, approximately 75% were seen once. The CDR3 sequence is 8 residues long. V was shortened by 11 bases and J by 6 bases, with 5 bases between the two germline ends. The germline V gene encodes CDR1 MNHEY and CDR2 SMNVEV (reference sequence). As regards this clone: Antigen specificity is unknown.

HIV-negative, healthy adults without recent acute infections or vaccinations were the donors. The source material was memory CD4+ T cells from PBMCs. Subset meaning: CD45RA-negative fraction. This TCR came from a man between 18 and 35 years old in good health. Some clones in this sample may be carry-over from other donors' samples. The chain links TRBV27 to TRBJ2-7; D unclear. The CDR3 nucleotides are TGTGCCTCTGGCGAGCAGTACTTC. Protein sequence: CASGEQYF.